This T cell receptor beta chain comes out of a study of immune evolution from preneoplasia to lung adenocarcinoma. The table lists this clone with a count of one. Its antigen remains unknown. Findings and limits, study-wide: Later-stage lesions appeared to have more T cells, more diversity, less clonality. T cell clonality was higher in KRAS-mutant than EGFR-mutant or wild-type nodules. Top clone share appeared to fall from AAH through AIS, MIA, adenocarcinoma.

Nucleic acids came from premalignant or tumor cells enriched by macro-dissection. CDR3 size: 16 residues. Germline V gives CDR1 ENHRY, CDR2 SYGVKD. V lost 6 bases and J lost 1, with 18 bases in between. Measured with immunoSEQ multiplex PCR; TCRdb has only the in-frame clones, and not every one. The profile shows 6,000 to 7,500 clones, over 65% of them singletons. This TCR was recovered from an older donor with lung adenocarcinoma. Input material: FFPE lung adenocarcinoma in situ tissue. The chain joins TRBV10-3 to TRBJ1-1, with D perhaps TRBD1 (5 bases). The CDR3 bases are TGTGCCATCAGACCGGGACGGAACAGGTGGAACACTGAAGCTTTCTTT. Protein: CAIRPGRNRWNTEAFF.